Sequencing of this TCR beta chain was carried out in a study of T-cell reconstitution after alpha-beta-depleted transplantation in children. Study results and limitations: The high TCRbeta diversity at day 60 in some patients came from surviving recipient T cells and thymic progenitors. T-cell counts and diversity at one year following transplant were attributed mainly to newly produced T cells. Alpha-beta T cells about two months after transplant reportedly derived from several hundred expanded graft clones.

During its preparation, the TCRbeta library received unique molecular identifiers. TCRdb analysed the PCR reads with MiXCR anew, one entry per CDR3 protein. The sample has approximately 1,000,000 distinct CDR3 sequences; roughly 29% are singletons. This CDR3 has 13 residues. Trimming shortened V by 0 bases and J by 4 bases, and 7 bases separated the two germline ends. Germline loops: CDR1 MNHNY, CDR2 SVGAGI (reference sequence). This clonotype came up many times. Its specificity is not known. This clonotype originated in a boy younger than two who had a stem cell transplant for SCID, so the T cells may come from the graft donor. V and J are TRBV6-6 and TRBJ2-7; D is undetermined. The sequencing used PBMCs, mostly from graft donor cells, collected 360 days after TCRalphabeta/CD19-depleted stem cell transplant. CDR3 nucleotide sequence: TGTGCCAGCAGTTACTCGAGTCCTTACGAGCAGTACTTC. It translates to CASSYSSPYEQYF.